This T cell receptor beta chain appears in the sequencing data of a study of tissue T cells after allogeneic stem cell transplantation. Data came from immunoSEQ multiplex PCR; TCRdb stores just in-frame clones and leaves some out. Of 25,000 or so clones listed, about 90% are singletons. The origin of this receptor is a male donor at least 60 years old who later had graft-versus-host disease after an allogeneic stem cell transplant. This specimen was blood, taken before transplantation.

The CDR3 bases are TGTGCCAGCAGTTTAAGGGGGAATAATGAAAAACTGTTTTTT. Its protein product is CASSLRGNNEKLFF. This chain uses TRBV28 with TRBJ1-4; possible D gene TRBD1, 6 bases. This CDR3 has 14 residues. The ends were cut back, 2 bases at V and 4 bases at J, with 8 bases in the middle. Per germline, CDR1 MDHEN and CDR2 SYDVKM.